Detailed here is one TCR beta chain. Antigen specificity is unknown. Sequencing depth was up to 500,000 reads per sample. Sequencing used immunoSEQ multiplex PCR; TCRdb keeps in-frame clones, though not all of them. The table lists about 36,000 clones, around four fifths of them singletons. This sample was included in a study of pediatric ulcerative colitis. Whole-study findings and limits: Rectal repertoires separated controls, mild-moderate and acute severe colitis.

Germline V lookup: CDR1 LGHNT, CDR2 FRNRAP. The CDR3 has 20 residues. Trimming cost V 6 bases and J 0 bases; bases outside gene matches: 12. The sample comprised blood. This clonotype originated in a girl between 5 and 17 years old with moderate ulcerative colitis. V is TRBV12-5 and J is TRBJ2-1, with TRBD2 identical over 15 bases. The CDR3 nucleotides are TGTGCTAGTGGCCTTGGTAGGGGACTAGCGGGGGGACTCTCCTACAATGAGCAGTTCTTC. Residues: CASGLGRGLAGGLSYNEQFF.